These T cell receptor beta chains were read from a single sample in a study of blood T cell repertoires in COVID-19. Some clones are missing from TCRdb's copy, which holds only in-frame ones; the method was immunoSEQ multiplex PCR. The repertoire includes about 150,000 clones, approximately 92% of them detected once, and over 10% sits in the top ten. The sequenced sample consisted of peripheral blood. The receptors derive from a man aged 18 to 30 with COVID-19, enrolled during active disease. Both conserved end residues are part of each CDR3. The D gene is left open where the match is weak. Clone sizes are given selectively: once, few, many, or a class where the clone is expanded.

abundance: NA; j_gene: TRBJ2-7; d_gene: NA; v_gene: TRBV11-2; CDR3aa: CASSLEVSGEQYF; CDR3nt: TGTGCCAGCAGCTTAGAAGTGTCCGGTGAGCAGTACTTC
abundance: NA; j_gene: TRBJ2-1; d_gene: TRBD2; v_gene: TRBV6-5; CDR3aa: CASKTSGAHNEQFF; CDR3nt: TGTGCCAGCAAAACTAGCGGGGCCCACAATGAGCAGTTCTTC
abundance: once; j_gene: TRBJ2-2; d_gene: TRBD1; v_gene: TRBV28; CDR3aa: CASSQGQGTGELFF; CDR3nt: TGTGCCAGCAGTCAAGGACAGGGGACCGGGGAGCTGTTTTTT
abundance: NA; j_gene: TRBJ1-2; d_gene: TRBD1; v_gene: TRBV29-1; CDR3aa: CSVEEQATGDYGYTF; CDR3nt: TGCAGCGTTGAAGAGCAGGCGACAGGGGACTATGGCTACACCTTC
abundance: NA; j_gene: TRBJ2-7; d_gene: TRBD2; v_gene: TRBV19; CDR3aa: CASSIGLGGEQYF; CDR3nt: TGTGCCAGTAGTATTGGTCTGGGGGGGGAGCAGTACTTC
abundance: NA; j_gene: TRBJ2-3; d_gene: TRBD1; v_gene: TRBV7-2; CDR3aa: CASTLTGATQYF; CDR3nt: TGTGCCAGCACCCTGACAGGGGCTACGCAGTATTTT
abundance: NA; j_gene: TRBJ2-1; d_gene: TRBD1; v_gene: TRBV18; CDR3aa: CASSQDRDEQFF; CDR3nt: TGTGCCAGCTCACAAGACAGGGATGAGCAGTTCTTC
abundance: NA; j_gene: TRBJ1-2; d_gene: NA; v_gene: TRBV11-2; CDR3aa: CASSHRRGLGYGYTF; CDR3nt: TGTGCCAGCAGCCATAGACGGGGACTCGGCTATGGCTACACCTTC
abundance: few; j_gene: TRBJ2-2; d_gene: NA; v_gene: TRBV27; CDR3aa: CASRGNREIPGELFF; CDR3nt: TGTGCCAGCAGGGGTAACCGGGAGATTCCCGGGGAGCTGTTTTTT
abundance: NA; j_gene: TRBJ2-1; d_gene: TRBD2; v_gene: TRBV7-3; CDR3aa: CASRDPGTSSRNEQFF; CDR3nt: TGTGCCAGCAGGGACCCCGGGACTAGTTCGCGGAATGAGCAGTTCTTC
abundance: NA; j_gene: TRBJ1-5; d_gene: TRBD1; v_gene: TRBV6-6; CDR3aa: CASSPTGVQQPQHF; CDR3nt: TGTGCCAGCAGTCCGACAGGGGTCCAACAGCCCCAGCATTTT
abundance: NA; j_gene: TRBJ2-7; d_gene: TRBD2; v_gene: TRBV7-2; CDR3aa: CASSPRGLAGTYEQYF; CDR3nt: TGTGCCAGCAGCCCACGCGGGCTAGCGGGAACCTACGAGCAGTACTTC
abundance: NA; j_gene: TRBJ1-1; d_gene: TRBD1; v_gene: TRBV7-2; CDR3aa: CASSVQGLGDTEAFF; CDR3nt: TGTGCCAGCAGCGTACAGGGGTTGGGTGACACTGAAGCTTTCTTT
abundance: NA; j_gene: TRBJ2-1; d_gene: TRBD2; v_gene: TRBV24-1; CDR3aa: CATSDLPDGTSGRDEQFF; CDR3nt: TGTGCCACCAGTGATTTGCCGGATGGGACTAGCGGGAGAGATGAGCAGTTCTTC
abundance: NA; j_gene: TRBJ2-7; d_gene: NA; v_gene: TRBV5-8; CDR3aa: CASSTTGWYEQYF; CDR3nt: TGTGCCAGCAGCACAACAGGGTGGTACGAGCAGTACTTC
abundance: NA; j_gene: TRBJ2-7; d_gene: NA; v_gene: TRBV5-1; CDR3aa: CASSLEDNYEQYF; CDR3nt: TGCGCCAGCAGCTTGGAGGACAACTACGAGCAGTACTTC
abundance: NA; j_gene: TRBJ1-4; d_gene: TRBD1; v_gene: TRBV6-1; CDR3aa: CASSDQTGPNEKLFF; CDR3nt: TGTGCCAGCAGTGATCAGACAGGGCCAAATGAAAAACTGTTTTTT
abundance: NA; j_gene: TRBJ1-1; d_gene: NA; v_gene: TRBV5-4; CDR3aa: CASSWGQIRGDEAFF; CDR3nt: TGTGCCAGCAGCTGGGGGCAAATTAGAGGGGATGAAGCTTTCTTT
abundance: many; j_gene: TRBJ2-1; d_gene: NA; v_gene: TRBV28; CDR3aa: CASSLLDREGEQFF; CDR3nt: TGTGCCAGCAGTTTACTGGACAGGGAGGGAGAGCAGTTCTTC
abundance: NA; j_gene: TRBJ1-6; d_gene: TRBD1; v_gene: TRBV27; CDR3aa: CASKPGQGRYNSPLHF; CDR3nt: TGTGCCAGCAAACCGGGACAGGGCCGCTATAATTCACCCCTCCACTTT
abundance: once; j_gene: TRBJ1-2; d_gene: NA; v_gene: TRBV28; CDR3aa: CASSSPGDNYGYTF; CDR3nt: TGTGCCAGCAGTTCCCCGGGGGATAACTATGGCTACACCTTC
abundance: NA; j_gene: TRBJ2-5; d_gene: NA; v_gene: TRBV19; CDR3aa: CASKPAGATETQYF; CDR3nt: TGTGCCAGTAAACCGGCAGGGGCCACAGAGACCCAGTACTTC
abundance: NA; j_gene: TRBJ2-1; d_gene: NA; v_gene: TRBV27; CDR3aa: CASSFSHPLRNEQFF; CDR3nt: TGTGCCAGCAGTTTCTCCCACCCTTTGCGGAATGAGCAGTTCTTC
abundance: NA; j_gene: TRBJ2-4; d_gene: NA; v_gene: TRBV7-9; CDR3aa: CASSPDTPAKNIQYF; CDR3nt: TGTGCCAGCAGCCCGGACACGCCAGCCAAAAACATTCAGTACTTC